This is a list of T cell receptor beta chains from one sample in a study of Ad26.COV2.S vaccination and SARS-CoV-2 variants. Clones were sequenced by immunoSEQ multiplex PCR, and TCRdb holds only the in-frame ones, with some missing. The sample lists 350,000 to 500,000 clones, roughly 91% seen once, with about 4.1% in the top ten. The specimen was peripheral blood, collected in a trial of Ad26.COV2.S vaccine versus placebo. These receptors originate from a person aged 18 to 65 who received the Ad26.COV2.S COVID-19 vaccine or a placebo. Each CDR3 is given with its conserved first and last residue. A D gene is named only where the DNA matches it firmly. Clone size appears in some rows only: once, few, many, or a class for an expanded clone.

D: TRBD1; size: NA; J: TRBJ1-4; V: TRBV18; CDR3: CASSGFGDSTNEKLFF; DNA: TGTGCCAGCTCCGGATTTGGGGACAGCACTAATGAAAAACTGTTTTTT
D: NA; size: once; J: TRBJ1-2; V: TRBV3-1/TRBV3-2; CDR3: CASSSRLGYTF; DNA: TGTGCCAGCAGCTCCCGCCTGGGCTACACCTTC
D: TRBD1; size: NA; J: TRBJ2-3; V: TRBV5-1; CDR3: CASSSGTGPDTQYF; DNA: TGCGCCAGCAGCTCCGGGACAGGGCCCGATACGCAGTATTTT
D: NA; size: NA; J: TRBJ1-3; V: TRBV7-9; CDR3: CASSSGTSGNTIYF; DNA: TGTGCCAGCAGTTCAGGGACCTCTGGAAACACCATATATTTT
D: TRBD2; size: NA; J: TRBJ2-4; V: TRBV4-3; CDR3: CASSQDRGGSKNIQYF; DNA: TGCGCCAGCAGCCAAGATCGCGGGGGGTCCAAAAACATTCAGTACTTC
D: NA; size: NA; J: TRBJ1-2; V: TRBV3-1/TRBV3-2; CDR3: CASSQESRGYGYTF; DNA: TGTGCCAGCAGCCAAGAATCGCGGGGCTATGGCTACACCTTC
D: NA; size: NA; J: TRBJ2-7; V: TRBV4-1; CDR3: CASSQSGLNYYEQYF; DNA: TGCGCCAGCAGCCAATCCGGACTGAACTACTACGAGCAGTACTTC
D: TRBD2; size: NA; J: TRBJ2-1; V: TRBV7-2; CDR3: CASSLISFGLGYNEQFF; DNA: TGTGCCAGCAGCTTAATCTCGTTTGGACTAGGCTACAATGAGCAGTTCTTC
D: NA; size: NA; J: TRBJ1-1; V: TRBV29-1; CDR3: CSVGRVGANTEAFF; DNA: TGCAGCGTTGGAAGAGTAGGGGCGAACACTGAAGCTTTCTTT
D: NA; size: NA; J: TRBJ2-1; V: TRBV28; CDR3: CASSFYLGVLNEQFF; DNA: TGTGCCAGCAGTTTTTATTTGGGAGTACTCAATGAGCAGTTCTTC
D: NA; size: few; J: TRBJ1-3; V: TRBV19; CDR3: CASRPGALGNTIYF; DNA: TGTGCCAGTAGGCCGGGAGCTCTTGGAAACACCATATATTTT
D: NA; size: NA; J: TRBJ2-1; V: TRBV6-5; CDR3: CASSYSGAPRQFF; DNA: TGTGCCAGCAGTTACTCGGGAGCCCCACGGCAGTTCTTC
D: NA; size: NA; J: TRBJ1-6; V: TRBV12-3/TRBV12-4; CDR3: CASSLDGDSPLHF; DNA: TGTGCCAGCAGTTTAGACGGGGATTCACCCCTCCACTTT
D: TRBD1; size: NA; J: TRBJ2-7; V: TRBV28; CDR3: CEGTGGSYEQYF; DNA: TGTGAGGGGACAGGGGGCTCCTACGAGCAGTACTTC
D: TRBD1; size: once; J: TRBJ2-3; V: TRBV7-9; CDR3: CASSLPGQVNTQYF; DNA: TGTGCCAGCAGCTTACCCGGACAGGTGAATACGCAGTATTTT
D: NA; size: NA; J: TRBJ2-1; V: TRBV18; CDR3: CASSPRDPNNEQFF; DNA: TGTGCCAGCTCACCCCGCGACCCGAACAATGAGCAGTTCTTC
D: NA; size: NA; J: TRBJ1-5; V: TRBV6-2/TRBV6-3; CDR3: CASSRQAGSGNQPQHF; DNA: TGTGCCAGCAGCCGACAGGCGGGTTCGGGCAATCAGCCCCAGCATTTT
D: TRBD1; size: NA; J: TRBJ2-1; V: TRBV10-3; CDR3: CAISERGPYNEQFF; DNA: TGTGCCATCAGTGAGAGGGGGCCCTACAATGAGCAGTTCTTC
D: NA; size: NA; J: TRBJ2-1; V: TRBV12-3/TRBV12-4; CDR3: CASSLPDRNEQFF; DNA: TGTGCCAGCAGTTTACCCGACAGGAATGAGCAGTTCTTC
D: NA; size: NA; J: TRBJ2-3; V: TRBV27; CDR3: CASSRPSTDTQYF; DNA: TGTGCCAGCAGTCGCCCTAGCACAGATACGCAGTATTTT
D: TRBD2; size: once; J: TRBJ2-7; V: TRBV7-2; CDR3: CASSIGLAGRIYEQYF; DNA: TGTGCCAGCAGCATCGGACTAGCGGGCAGAATCTACGAGCAGTACTTC
D: NA; size: NA; J: TRBJ2-5; V: TRBV2; CDR3: CASSVGLQKETQYF; DNA: TGTGCCAGCAGTGTTGGACTACAGAAAGAGACCCAGTACTTC
D: NA; size: NA; J: TRBJ2-1; V: TRBV7-2; CDR3: CASNAREGPYNEQFF; DNA: TGTGCCAGCAACGCGCGGGAAGGGCCCTACAATGAGCAGTTCTTC
D: NA; size: NA; J: TRBJ2-1; V: TRBV15; CDR3: CATSREGRELNNEQFF; DNA: TGTGCCACCAGCAGAGAAGGGCGGGAACTAAACAATGAGCAGTTCTTC
D: NA; size: NA; J: TRBJ2-1; V: TRBV7-9; CDR3: CASSLAGENEQFF; DNA: TGTGCCAGCAGCTTAGCGGGGGAGAATGAGCAGTTCTTC
D: NA; size: once; J: TRBJ2-7; V: TRBV27; CDR3: CASSRDGVREQYF; DNA: TGTGCCAGCAGCCGGGACGGAGTACGCGAGCAGTACTTC
D: NA; size: NA; J: TRBJ1-6; V: TRBV28; CDR3: CASSGLGGASSYNSPLHF; DNA: TGTGCCAGCAGTGGCCTGGGGGGGGCAAGCTCCTATAATTCACCCCTCCACTTT
D: TRBD2; size: NA; J: TRBJ2-7; V: TRBV4-2; CDR3: CASSQIGTSGSYEQYF; DNA: TGTGCCAGCAGCCAGATTGGGACTAGCGGCTCCTACGAGCAGTACTTC